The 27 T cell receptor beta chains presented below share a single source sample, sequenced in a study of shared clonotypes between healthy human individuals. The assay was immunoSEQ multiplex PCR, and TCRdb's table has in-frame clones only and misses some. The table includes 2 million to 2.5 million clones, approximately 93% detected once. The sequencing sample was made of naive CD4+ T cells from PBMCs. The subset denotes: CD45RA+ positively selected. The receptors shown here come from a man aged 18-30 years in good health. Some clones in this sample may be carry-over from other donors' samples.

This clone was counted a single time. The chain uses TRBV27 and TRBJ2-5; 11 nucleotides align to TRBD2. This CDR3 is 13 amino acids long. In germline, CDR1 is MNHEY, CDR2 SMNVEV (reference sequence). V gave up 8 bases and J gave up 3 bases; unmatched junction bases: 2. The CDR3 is CASQGLAEETQYF. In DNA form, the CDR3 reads TGTGCCAGCCAGGGACTAGCGGAAGAGACCCAGTACTTC.

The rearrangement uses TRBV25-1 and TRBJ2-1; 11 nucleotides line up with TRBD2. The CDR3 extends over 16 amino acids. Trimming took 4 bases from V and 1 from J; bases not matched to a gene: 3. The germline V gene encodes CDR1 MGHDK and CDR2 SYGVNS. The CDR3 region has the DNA TGTGCCAGCAGTGTCGGGACTAGCGGATCCTACAATGAGCAGTTCTTC. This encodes CASSVGTSGSYNEQFF.

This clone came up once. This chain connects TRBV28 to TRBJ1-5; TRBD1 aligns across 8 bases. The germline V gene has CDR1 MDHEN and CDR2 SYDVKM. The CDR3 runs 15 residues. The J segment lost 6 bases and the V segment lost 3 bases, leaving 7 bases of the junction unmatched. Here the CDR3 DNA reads TGTGCCAGCAGTTTTAACAGGGGGTCTAGTCAGCCCCAGCATTTT. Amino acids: CASSFNRGSSQPQHF.

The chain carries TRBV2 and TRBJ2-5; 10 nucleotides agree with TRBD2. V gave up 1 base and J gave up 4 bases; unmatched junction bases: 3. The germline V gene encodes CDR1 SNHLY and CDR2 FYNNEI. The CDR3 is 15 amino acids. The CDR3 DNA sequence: TGTGCCAGCAGTGAAGGACTAGCGGGCATAGAGACCCAGTACTTC. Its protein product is CASSEGLAGIETQYF.

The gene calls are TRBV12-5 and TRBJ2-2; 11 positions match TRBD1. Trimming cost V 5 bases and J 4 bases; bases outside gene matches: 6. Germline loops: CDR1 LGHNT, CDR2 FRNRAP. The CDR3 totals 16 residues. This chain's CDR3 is CASGKGQGAGTGELFF. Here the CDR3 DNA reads TGTGCTAGTGGTAAAGGACAGGGGGCGGGCACCGGGGAGCTGTTTTTT.

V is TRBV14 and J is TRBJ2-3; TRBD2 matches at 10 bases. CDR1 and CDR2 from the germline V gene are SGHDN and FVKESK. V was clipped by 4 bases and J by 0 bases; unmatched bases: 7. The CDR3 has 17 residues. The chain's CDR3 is CASSPTLTSGSTDTQYF. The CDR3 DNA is TGTGCCAGCAGCCCGACCCTGACTAGCGGGAGCACAGATACGCAGTATTTT.

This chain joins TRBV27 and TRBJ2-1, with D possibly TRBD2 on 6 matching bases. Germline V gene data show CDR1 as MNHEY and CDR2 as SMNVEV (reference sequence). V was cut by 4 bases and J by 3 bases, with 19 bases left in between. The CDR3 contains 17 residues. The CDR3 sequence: CASSSRTIALNYNEQFF. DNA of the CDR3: TGTGCCAGCAGTTCGAGGACTATAGCCCTAAACTACAATGAGCAGTTCTTC.

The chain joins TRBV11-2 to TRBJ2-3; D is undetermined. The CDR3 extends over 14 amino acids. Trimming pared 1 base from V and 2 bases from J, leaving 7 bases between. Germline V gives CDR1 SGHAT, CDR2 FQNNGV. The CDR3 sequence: CASSLVANTDTQYF. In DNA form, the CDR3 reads TGTGCCAGCAGCTTAGTCGCAAACACAGATACGCAGTATTTT.

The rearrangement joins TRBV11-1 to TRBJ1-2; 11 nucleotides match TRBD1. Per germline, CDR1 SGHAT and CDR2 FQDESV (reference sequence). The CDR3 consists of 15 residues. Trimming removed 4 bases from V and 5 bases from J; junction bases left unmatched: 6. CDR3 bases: TGTGCCAGCAGCTCCCGGGACAGGGGGATATATGGCTACACCTTC. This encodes CASSSRDRGIYGYTF.

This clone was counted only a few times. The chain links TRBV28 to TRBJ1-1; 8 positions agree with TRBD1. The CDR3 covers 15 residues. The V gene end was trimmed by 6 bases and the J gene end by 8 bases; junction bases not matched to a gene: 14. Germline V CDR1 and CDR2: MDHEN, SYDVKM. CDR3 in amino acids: CASSLDRGLRSEAFF. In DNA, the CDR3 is TGTGCCAGCAGCCTTGACAGGGGATTGCGGTCCGAAGCTTTCTTT.

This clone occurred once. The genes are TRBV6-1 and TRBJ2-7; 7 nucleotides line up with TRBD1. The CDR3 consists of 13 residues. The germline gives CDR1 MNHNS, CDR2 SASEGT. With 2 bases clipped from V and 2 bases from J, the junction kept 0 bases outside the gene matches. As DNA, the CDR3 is TGTGCCAGCAGTGAAACAGGGGCCTACGAGCAGTACTTC. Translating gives CASSETGAYEQYF.

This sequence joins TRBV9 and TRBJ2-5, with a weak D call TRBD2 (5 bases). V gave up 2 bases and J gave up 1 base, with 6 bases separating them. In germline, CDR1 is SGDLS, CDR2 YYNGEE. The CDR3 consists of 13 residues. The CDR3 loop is CASSVRAQETQYF. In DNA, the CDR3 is TGTGCCAGCAGCGTGAGGGCCCAAGAGACCCAGTACTTC.

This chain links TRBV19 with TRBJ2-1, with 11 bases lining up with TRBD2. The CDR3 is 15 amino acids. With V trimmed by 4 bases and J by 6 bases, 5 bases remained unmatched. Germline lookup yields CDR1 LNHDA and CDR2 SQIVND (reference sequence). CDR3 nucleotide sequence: TGTGCCAGTAGTAGGGGACTAGCGGAGACCAATGAGCAGTTCTTC. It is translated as CASSRGLAETNEQFF.

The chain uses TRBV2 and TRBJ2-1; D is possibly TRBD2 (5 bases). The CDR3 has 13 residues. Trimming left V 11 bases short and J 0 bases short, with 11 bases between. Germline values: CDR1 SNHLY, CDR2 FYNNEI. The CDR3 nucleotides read TGTGCCCGTCGGGATAACTCCTACAATGAGCAGTTCTTC. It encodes CARRDNSYNEQFF.

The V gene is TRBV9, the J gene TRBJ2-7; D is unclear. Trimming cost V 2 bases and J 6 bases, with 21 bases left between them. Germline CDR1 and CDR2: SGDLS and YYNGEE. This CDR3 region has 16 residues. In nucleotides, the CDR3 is TGTGCCAGCAGCGTGTCCGCGAACGTAGGTCCTTCCGAGCAGTACTTC. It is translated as CASSVSANVGPSEQYF.

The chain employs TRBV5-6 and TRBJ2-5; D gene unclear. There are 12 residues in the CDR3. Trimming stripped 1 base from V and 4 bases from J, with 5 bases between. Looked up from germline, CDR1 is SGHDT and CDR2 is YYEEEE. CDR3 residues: CASSLRVETQYF. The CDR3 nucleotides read TGTGCCAGCAGCTTGAGGGTAGAGACCCAGTACTTC.

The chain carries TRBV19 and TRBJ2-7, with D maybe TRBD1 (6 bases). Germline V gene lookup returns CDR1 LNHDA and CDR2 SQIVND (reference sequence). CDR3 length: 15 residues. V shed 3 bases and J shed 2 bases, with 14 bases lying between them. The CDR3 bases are TGTGCCAGTAGTATCCGAACAGGGTACACCTACGAGCAGTACTTC. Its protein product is CASSIRTGYTYEQYF.

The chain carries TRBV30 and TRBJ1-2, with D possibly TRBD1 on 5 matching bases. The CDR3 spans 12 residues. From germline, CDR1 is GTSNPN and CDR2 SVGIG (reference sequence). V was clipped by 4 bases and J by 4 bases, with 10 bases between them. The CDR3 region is CAWTGRVYGYTF. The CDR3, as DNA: TGTGCCTGGACGGGCAGGGTCTATGGCTACACCTTC. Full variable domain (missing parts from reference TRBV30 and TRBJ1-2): SQTIHQWPATLVQPVGSPLSLECTVEGTSNPNLYWYRQAAGRGLQLLFYSVGIGQISSEVPQNLSASRPQDRQFILSSKKLLLSDSGFYLCAWTGRVYGYTFGSGTRLTVV.

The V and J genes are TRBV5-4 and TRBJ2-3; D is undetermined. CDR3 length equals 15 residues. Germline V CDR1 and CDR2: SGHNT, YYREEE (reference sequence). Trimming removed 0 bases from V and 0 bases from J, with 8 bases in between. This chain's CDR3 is CASSLVHTSTDTQYF. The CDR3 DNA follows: TGTGCCAGCAGCTTGGTTCATACTAGCACAGATACGCAGTATTTT.

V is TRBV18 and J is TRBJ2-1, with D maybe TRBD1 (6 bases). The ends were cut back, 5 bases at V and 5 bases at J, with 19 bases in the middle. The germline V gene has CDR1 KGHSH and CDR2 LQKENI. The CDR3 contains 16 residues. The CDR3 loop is CASSGLTGLPDNEQFF. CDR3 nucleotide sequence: TGTGCCAGCTCAGGATTGACAGGCCTGCCTGACAATGAGCAGTTCTTC.

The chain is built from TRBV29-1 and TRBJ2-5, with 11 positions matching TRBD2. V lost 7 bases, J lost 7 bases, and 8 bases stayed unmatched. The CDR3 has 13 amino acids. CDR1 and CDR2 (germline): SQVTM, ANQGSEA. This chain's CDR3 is CSDRLAGTVTQYF. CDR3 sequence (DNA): TGCAGCGACCGACTAGCGGGAACTGTGACCCAGTACTTC.

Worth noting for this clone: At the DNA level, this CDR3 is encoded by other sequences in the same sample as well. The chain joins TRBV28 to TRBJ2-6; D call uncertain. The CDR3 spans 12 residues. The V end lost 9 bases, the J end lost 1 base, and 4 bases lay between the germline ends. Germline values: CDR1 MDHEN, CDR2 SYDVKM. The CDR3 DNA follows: TGTGCCAGTTTGTCTGGGGCCAACGTCCTGACTTTC. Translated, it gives CASLSGANVLTF.

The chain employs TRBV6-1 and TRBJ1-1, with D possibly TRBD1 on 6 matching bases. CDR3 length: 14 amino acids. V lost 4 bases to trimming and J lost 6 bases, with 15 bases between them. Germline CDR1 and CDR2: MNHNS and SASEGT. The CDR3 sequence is CASSAVRGAAEAFF. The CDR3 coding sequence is TGTGCCAGCAGTGCTGTCAGGGGCGCCGCTGAAGCTTTCTTT.

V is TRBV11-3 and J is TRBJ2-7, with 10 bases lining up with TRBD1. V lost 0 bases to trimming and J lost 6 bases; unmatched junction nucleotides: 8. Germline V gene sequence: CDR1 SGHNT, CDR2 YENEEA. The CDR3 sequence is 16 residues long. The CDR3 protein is CASSLDGTGAPGEQYF. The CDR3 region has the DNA TGTGCCAGCAGCTTAGATGGGACAGGGGCTCCTGGCGAGCAGTACTTC.

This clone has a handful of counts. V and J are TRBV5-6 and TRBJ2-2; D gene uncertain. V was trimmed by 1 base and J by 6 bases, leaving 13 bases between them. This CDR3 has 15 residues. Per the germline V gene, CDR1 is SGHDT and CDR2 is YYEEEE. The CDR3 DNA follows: TGTGCCAGCAGCTTGTCCGGACCCAAGGCCGGGGAGCTGTTTTTT. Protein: CASSLSGPKAGELFF.

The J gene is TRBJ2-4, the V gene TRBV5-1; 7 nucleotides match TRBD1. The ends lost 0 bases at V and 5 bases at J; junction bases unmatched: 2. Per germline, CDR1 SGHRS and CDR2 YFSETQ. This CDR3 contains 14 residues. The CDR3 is CASSLGGQQNIQYF. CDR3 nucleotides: TGCGCCAGCAGCTTGGGGGGACAGCAAAACATTCAGTACTTC.

CDR3 DNA: TGTGCCAGCAGCCTAGGGTGGGATGGAAACACCATATATTTT. This encodes CASSLGWDGNTIYF. This rearrangement joins TRBV5-8 to TRBJ1-3; unclear D gene. The CDR3 is made up of 14 amino acids. Trimming took off 4 bases at V and 3 bases at J, with 11 bases between the two ends. Germline-derived CDR1 and CDR2 are SGHTS and YDEGEE.